Listed below are T cell receptor beta chains from one sample, sequenced in a study of T cells after yellow fever vaccination. TCRdb reprocessed the 5' RACE reads via MiXCR and lists one record per CDR3 protein. The sample shows more than 300,000 distinct CDR3 sequences, about 10% of them seen only once. The specimen comprised CD4+ T cells sorted from PBMCs, sampled 45 days after the yellow fever booster vaccination. Receptors were obtained from a man younger than 30 who received the YFV17D yellow fever vaccine. Both conserved end residues are part of each CDR3.

V gene,CDR3 protein
TRBV19,CASRNYGTGRSAFF
TRBV18,CASSPSGDQPQHF
TRBV7-3,CASSLGPTRTDTQYF
TRBV20-1,CSAWGQRTYEQYF
TRBV9,CASSLDRGNYNEQFF
TRBV6-6,CASRLWTGVDQPQHF
TRBV12-3/TRBV12-4,CASSSMAGHGYTF
TRBV6-2/TRBV6-3,CASSRQGRRTEAFF
TRBV12-3/TRBV12-4,CASSGTDSGPQHF
TRBV20-1,CSAEDSKHGNTIYF
TRBV4-2,CASSQVAGNYEQYF
TRBV7-2,CASSSSGQMNSPLHF
TRBV18,CASSPDGVQPQHF
TRBV18,CASSPSEDEKLFF
TRBV7-2,CASSPWVGRGSTDTQYF
TRBV12-3/TRBV12-4,CASSSLFRRGGSSTDTQYF
TRBV2,CASRAGTGAYEQYF
TRBV12-3/TRBV12-4,CASSLAQSLGIGAKNIQYF